This T cell receptor (beta chain) was sequenced during a study of T cell responses to AZD1222 COVID-19 vaccine. Study-wide context: Combined were second doses at about 4 or about 12 weeks. Broader study findings: Donors were mostly white British, more females; clonal diversity possibly underestimated. Seropositive AZD1222 recipients at baseline numbered only five to seven. Across the whole spike, CD4 TCRs peaked at regions 160-218 and 743-854.

Germline V gives CDR1 SEHNR, CDR2 FQNEAQ (reference sequence). Trimming cost V 3 bases and J 7 bases, with 15 bases left between them. The CDR3 covers 15 residues. As for this clone: Its antigen is still unknown.

Clones were sequenced by immunoSEQ multiplex PCR, and TCRdb holds only the in-frame ones, with some missing. The sample has roughly 55,000 clones; roughly 85% are singletons. The clonotype was recovered from an adult in good health. The sample consisted of peripheral blood, taken on day 0 of AZD1222 vaccination. V is TRBV7-9 and J is TRBJ1-4; D may be TRBD1 (5 bases). In DNA, the CDR3 is TGTGCCAGCAGCTTGGTATCGGGGGTGGGTGAAAAACTGTTTTTT. Translated, it gives CASSLVSGVGEKLFF.